This T cell receptor (beta chain) is drawn from a study of cytomegalovirus exposure and HLA in healthy donors. The CDR3 covers 19 residues. The germline V gene encodes CDR1 MDHEN and CDR2 SYDVKM. Trimming removed 2 bases from V and 3 bases from J, with 26 bases in between. Clones were sequenced by immunoSEQ multiplex PCR, and TCRdb holds only the in-frame ones, with some missing. The table records under 200,000 clones, just under 90% of them present only once. This receptor was taken from a man aged 18-30 years in good health and CMV-seropositive. The chain links TRBV28 to TRBJ2-7; weak D call: TRBD2 (6 bases). What was sequenced was PBMCs. The CDR3 protein is CASSLVMKLTGGLSYEQYF. CDR3 DNA sequence: TGTGCCAGCAGTTTAGTGATGAAACTGACCGGGGGTCTTAGCTACGAGCAGTACTTC.